This T cell receptor beta chain was identified in a study of blood T cell repertoires in COVID-19 (dated by TCRdb to 2020 to 2021). Study-wide context: The collaborator samples originated in the United States, Italy and Spain and spanned the acute and convalescent phases of COVID-19. The prospective study material was composed of cDNA or gDNA derived from T cells, B-cell-depleted T cells, or PBMCs. The dataset comprised deeply sampled blood TCRbeta repertoires from subjects exposed to, actively infected with, or recovered from COVID-19. The repertoires were released in a freely available public database meant as a resource for research on the immune response to SARS-CoV-2. Samples were obtained from the ongoing ImmuneRACE study (first 160 participants) and from some 1,200 subjects provided by 6 global collaborators. Sample metadata almost always included a de-identified subject ID, COVID-19 status, age in years and sex. Where available, HLA class I and class II types were obtained from metadata supplied by the sample provider rather than from assay-based typing. Paper-wide results and their limitations: Clinical and demographic metadata were provided uncurated, with the amount varying by source and participant.

CDR3 length: 15 amino acids, cysteine to phenylalanine. The only DNA kept is the CDR3, 45 bases in frame from the first base. From the germline V gene, CDR1 is WSHSY and CDR2 is SAAADI. Germline trimming amounts to 6 bases on V and 3 bases on J, with 6 as the count of junction bases outside the gene matches. The immunoSEQ Assay, a bias-controlled multiplex PCR, was used to amplify TCRbeta CDR3 regions from genomic DNA. In the source study's methods: Within the assay, amplification of reference gene primers was used to estimate how many nucleated cells each sample contained. To quantify the absolute abundance of each unique TCRbeta CDR3 rearrangement, sequence reads were collapsed and filtered. For each sample, productive Simpson clonality was calculated by taking the square root of Simpson's diversity index across productive rearrangements. TCRdb stores this immuneACCESS table with in-frame sequences only. Part of the clones is absent; in the studies checked, under half of the shortfall reflects unresolved V genes, and no reason is known for the rest. V, J and clone size are taken as reported in that table, and D and trimming were inferred from the DNA itself. A total of fewer than 300,000 clones appear in this sample, approximately 92% of them only once. The ten top clones hold 0.9% to 1.2% of the sample.

Participants in the prospective study were enrolled through a virtual design, were aged about 18 to 100 years, and lived in approximately 25 United States geographic areas. To assign participants to cohorts, the prospective study relied on clinical history that participants themselves reported in a screening survey and a study questionnaire. For ImmuneRACE Cohort 3, a participant was defined as recovered based on two consecutive negative NP/OP PCR tests, clearance by a healthcare professional, or resolution of symptoms. In the prospective study, mobile phlebotomists collected whole blood, serum and a nasopharyngeal or oropharyngeal swab from each participant. Participants in the prospective study had the option to provide additional blood draws and questionnaires over a roughly 2-month period. Before DNA extraction, blood samples from the prospective study were shipped at room temperature or frozen.

Concerning this clone itself: Its specific antigen is unknown. No per-base quality is available; no much larger clone lies one base away.

The clonotype comes from a woman aged 25 to 45 who had recovered from COVID-19. The V and J genes are TRBV10-2 and TRBJ2-1, with 9 bases matching TRBD2. The material sequenced was PBMCs or T cells enriched from blood (not recorded which). The DNA sequence follows: TGCGCCAGCAGAATAGCGGGAGATTACTACAATGAGCAGTTCTTC. Its translation reads: CASRIAGDYYNEQFF.